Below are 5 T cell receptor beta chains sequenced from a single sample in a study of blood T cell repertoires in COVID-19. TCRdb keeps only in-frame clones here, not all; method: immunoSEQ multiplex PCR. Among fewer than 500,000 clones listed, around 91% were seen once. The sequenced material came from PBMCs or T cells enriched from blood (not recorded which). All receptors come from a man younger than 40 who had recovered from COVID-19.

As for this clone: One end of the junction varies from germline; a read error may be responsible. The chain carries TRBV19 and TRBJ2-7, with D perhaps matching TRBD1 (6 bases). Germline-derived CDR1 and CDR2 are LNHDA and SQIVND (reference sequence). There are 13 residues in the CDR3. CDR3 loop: CASSRDRPYEQYF. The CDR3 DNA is TGTGCCAGTAGTAGAGACAGGCCCTATGAGCAGTACTTC.

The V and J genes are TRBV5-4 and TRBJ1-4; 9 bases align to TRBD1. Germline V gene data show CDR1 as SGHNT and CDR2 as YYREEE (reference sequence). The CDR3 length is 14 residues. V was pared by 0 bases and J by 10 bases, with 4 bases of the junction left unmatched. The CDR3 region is CASSLVGQGGKLFF. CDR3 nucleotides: TGTGCCAGCAGCTTGGTGGGACAGGGTGGAAAACTGTTTTTT. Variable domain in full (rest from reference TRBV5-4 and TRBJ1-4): ETGVTQSPTHLIKTRGQQVTLRCSSQSGHNTVSWYQQALGQGPQFIFQYYREEENGRGNFPPRFSGLQFPNYSSELNVNALELDDSALYLCASSLVGQGGKLFFGSGTQLSVL.

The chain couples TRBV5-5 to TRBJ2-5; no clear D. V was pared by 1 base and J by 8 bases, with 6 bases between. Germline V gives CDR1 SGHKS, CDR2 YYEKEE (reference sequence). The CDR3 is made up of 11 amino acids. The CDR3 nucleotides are TGTGCCAGCAGCTTGAGCGCAACCCAGTACTTC. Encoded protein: CASSLSATQYF.

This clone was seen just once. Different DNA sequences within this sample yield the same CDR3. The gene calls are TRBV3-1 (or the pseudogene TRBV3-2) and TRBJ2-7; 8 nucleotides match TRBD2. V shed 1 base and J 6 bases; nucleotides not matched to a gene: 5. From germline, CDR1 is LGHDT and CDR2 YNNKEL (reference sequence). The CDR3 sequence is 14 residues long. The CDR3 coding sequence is TGTGCCAGCAGCCAAGCCAGCGGGAGCGGCGAGCAGTACTTC. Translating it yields CASSQASGSGEQYF.

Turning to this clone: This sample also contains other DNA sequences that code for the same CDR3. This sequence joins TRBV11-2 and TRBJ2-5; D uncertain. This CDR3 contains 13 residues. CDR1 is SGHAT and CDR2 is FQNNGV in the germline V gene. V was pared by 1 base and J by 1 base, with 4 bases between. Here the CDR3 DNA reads TGTGCCAGCAGCTTAGGGGCCCAAGAGACCCAGTACTTC. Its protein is CASSLGAQETQYF.